This record looks at one T cell receptor (beta chain) sequence and its context. Its antigen is not known. This sample is part of a study of blood T cells in healthy people across ages. This CDR3 is built from 16 residues. V was pared by 5 bases and J by 4 bases, with 9 bases of the junction left unmatched. Germline CDR1 SEHNR, CDR2 FQNEAQ (reference sequence). Overall study findings and caveats: Researchers deemed the diversity estimates from one million T cells underestimates.

A J-beta primer mix and a sample-barcoded 5' primer were used in a second PCR of about 7 to 12 cycles. TCRdb reanalysed the 5' RACE reads using MiXCR and keeps one entry per CDR3 protein. Of 1 million or so distinct CDR3 sequences listed, 40% to 55% are singletons. The V gene is TRBV7-9, the J gene TRBJ2-5; 11 bases line up with TRBD2. What was sequenced was blood. The TCR comes from a woman aged 55-69 years in good health. The CDR3: CASSQGLAGGRETQYF. CDR3 DNA: TGTGCCAGCAGCCAAGGTCTAGCGGGAGGTAGAGAGACCCAGTACTTC.